This TCR beta chain was documented in a study of control samples from healthy donors and cancer patients. Assay used: immunoSEQ multiplex PCR; TCRdb lists only in-frame clones, some missing. This table holds some 120,000 clones, 70% to 90% found once. There are 18 residues in the CDR3. V lost 6 bases, J lost 0 bases, and 21 bases lay in between. Germline CDR1 is MGHDK and CDR2 is SYGVNS. This sequence was found in a man aged 45-60 years in good health. The source material was blood. The V call is TRBV25-1, the J call TRBJ2-4; perhaps TRBD2 as D (7 bases). Written as DNA, the CDR3 is TGTGCCAGCAGCGGGGGGCAGGTCGCAGCCTTAGCCAAAAACATTCAGTACTTC. Residues: CASSGGQVAALAKNIQYF.